The source of this T cell receptor (beta chain) is a study of blood T cells in healthy people across ages. For the second PCR, which ran for about 7 to 11 cycles, a sample-barcoded 5' primer and a J-beta primer mix were used. TCRdb itself ran the 5' RACE reads through MiXCR, one entry per CDR3 protein. The repertoire holds approximately 780,000 distinct CDR3 sequences, with more than 25% as singletons. Trimming pared 10 bases from V and 10 bases from J, leaving 16 bases between. Per germline, CDR1 MNHEY and CDR2 SVGEGT. The CDR3 has 11 amino acids. The sample was also linked to a second study, of T cells of mothers and their children. In that study: Slightly higher but non-significant overlap marked related mother-child pairs versus unrelated pairs.

Sequenced input: blood. The chain combines TRBV6-2 or TRBV6-3 with TRBJ1-1; D is perhaps TRBD1 (6 bases). The clonotype was recovered from a boy between 5 and 17 years old in good health. CDR3 region: CATGTPGGAFF. In nucleotides, the CDR3 is TGTGCCACCGGGACACCCGGGGGAGCTTTCTTT.